This TCR beta chain was captured by sequencing in a study of CD8+ T cells in alopecia areata. Following extraction, RNA underwent reverse transcription to cDNA, which served as the sequencing template. Measured with immunoSEQ multiplex PCR; TCRdb has only the in-frame clones, and not every one. This table holds 120,000 to 150,000 clones, 62% found once. Germline CDR1 is SQVTM and CDR2 is ANQGSEA. The CDR3 has 16 residues. The V segment lost 3 bases and the J segment 2 bases; nucleotides outside the gene matches: 8. The chain has TRBV29-1 and TRBJ2-1; 9 bases agree with TRBD2. The sample taken for sequencing was CD8+ T cells sorted from blood. The source of this sequence is a human donor in good health. CDR3 nucleotide sequence: TGCAGCGTTGATGGGCTAGCGGGGCTGGCCTACAATGAGCAGTTCTTC. Residues: CSVDGLAGLAYNEQFF.